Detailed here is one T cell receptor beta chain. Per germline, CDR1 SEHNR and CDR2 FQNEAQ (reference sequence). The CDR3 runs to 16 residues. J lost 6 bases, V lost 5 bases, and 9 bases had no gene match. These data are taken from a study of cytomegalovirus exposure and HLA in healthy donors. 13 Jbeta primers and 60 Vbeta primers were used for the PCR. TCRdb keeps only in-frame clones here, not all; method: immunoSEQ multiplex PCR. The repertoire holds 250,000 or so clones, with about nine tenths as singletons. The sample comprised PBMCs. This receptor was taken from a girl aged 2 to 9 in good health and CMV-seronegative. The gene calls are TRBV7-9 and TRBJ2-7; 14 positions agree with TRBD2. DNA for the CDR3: TGTGCCAGCAGCCCCCGGACTAGCGGGAGGACATTCGAGCAGTACTTC. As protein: CASSPRTSGRTFEQYF. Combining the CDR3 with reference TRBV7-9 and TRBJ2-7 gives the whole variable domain DTGVSQNPRHKITKRGQNVTFRCDPISEHNRLYWYRQTLGQGPEFLTYFQNEAQLEKSRLLSDRFSAERPKGSFSTLEIQRTEQGDSAMYLCASSPRTSGRTFEQYFGPGTRLTVT.